These 23 T cell receptor beta chains share one sample of origin, sequenced in a study of blood T cell repertoires in COVID-19. Using immunoSEQ multiplex PCR, the repertoire was profiled, and TCRdb retains in-frame clones only, with some absent. The repertoire includes about 290,000 clones, roughly 80% of them detected once, and 4.1% sits in the top ten. The sequenced sample consisted of peripheral blood. Receptor source: a woman in her forties or fifties with active or convalescent COVID-19.

The V gene is TRBV2, the J gene TRBJ2-1; 12 nucleotides agree with TRBD1. The CDR3 has 14 amino acids. V shed 6 bases and J 15 bases; nucleotides not matched to a gene: 12. In germline, CDR1 is SNHLY, CDR2 FYNNEI. This CDR3 reads CASSPRRDRGLSFF. The CDR3 DNA reads as TGTGCCAGCAGCCCCCGCCGGGACAGGGGGCTGTCGTTCTTC.

This chain connects TRBV3-1 (or the pseudogene TRBV3-2) to TRBJ1-4; D not certain. V was shortened by 4 bases and J by 5 bases, with 11 bases between the two germline ends. Germline V gene data show CDR1 as LGHDT and CDR2 as YNNKEL (reference sequence). This CDR3 is 14 amino acids long. CDR3 sequence (DNA): TGTGCCAGCAGCCGAGGACTCCGGAATGAAAAACTGTTTTTT. Residues: CASSRGLRNEKLFF.

This sequence joins TRBV3-1 (or the pseudogene TRBV3-2) and TRBJ1-1; 10 nucleotides match TRBD1. CDR1 and CDR2 (germline): LGHDT, YNNKEL (reference sequence). Losses at the gene ends were 0 bases for V and 11 bases for J; bases not matched to a gene: 6. The length of the CDR3 is 14 residues. CDR3 DNA: TGTGCCAGCAGCCAAGATGCCGGACAGGGGGGCGCTTTCTTT. Translating gives CASSQDAGQGGAFF.

The genes are TRBV30 and TRBJ2-3; TRBD2 agrees at 9 bases. V gave up 4 bases and J gave up 4 bases; unmatched junction bases: 9. Germline V gene sequence: CDR1 GTSNPN, CDR2 SVGIG (reference sequence). The CDR3 has 15 amino acids. The CDR3 DNA follows: TGTGCCTGGACCCCCGGCGGGGGGGCCGCAGATACGCAGTATTTT. It encodes CAWTPGGGAADTQYF.

The CDR3 region has the DNA TGCGCCAGCAGCTCCTTTCCACTAGCGGGAGGTCCCTTAACCGGGGAGCTGTTTTTT. It codes for CASSSFPLAGGPLTGELFF. This chain connects TRBV5-1 to TRBJ2-2; 12 bases align to TRBD2. This CDR3 is 19 amino acids long. Trimming cost V 3 bases and J 5 bases; bases outside gene matches: 14. The V gene's germline CDR1 is SGHRS and CDR2 YFSETQ.

This chain links TRBV4-1 with TRBJ2-1; 11 bases are shared with TRBD2. The CDR3 covers 18 residues. Germline V CDR1 and CDR2: MGHRA, YSYEKL. Trimming at V came to 3 bases and at J to 6 bases, leaving 13 bases not matched to a gene. The CDR3 here is CASSHRATGTSGSNEQFF. In nucleotides, the CDR3 is TGCGCCAGCAGCCACCGCGCCACCGGGACTAGCGGCTCCAATGAGCAGTTCTTC.

The V call is TRBV9, the J call TRBJ2-1; D possibly corresponds to TRBD2 (6 bases). CDR1 is SGDLS and CDR2 is YYNGEE in the germline V gene. This CDR3 contains 15 residues. With 2 bases removed from V and 6 bases from J, the gap between germline ends came to 15 bases. CDR3: CASSVAGTRPNEQFF. The CDR3 DNA reads TGTGCCAGCAGCGTGGCGGGGACCCGCCCCAATGAGCAGTTCTTC.

This clone appeared many times. This sequence joins TRBV4-2 and TRBJ1-3; perhaps TRBD1 as D (6 bases). Trimming took off 0 bases at V and 4 bases at J, with 19 bases between the two ends. The length of the CDR3 is 18 residues. Germline lookup yields CDR1 LGHNA and CDR2 YNFKEQ. CDR3: CASSQEASGGRAGNTIYF. The CDR3 nucleotides read TGTGCCAGCAGCCAAGAGGCTTCGGGGGGCCGGGCGGGAAACACCATATATTTT.

The chain has TRBV7-9 and TRBJ2-3, with 12 positions matching TRBD2. The ends lost 5 bases at V and 15 bases at J; junction bases unmatched: 12. Germline CDR1 is SEHNR and CDR2 is FQNEAQ (reference sequence). The CDR3 has 14 residues. The CDR3 sequence is CASSPDARTSGVYF. The CDR3 bases are TGTGCCAGCAGCCCGGATGCGCGGACTAGCGGGGTTTATTTT.

This rearrangement joins TRBV6-1 to TRBJ1-2; D perhaps matches TRBD1 (6 bases). Germline V CDR1 and CDR2: MNHNS, SASEGT. Trimming removed 4 bases at V and 1 base at J, with 19 bases between. The CDR3 sequence is 17 residues long. The CDR3 reads CASSGKSGTNINYGYTF. In DNA form, the CDR3 reads TGTGCCAGCAGTGGGAAAAGTGGGACAAATATTAACTATGGCTACACCTTC.

The genes are TRBV2 and TRBJ1-1; the D gene is possibly TRBD1 (6 bases). The V gene lost 8 bases and the J gene lost 6 bases, with 16 bases spanning the gap. CDR3 length equals 13 residues. Germline V gives CDR1 SNHLY, CDR2 FYNNEI. The CDR3 coding sequence is TGTGCCAGCGGAAAACAGGGATTAGCTGAAGCTTTCTTT. Translated, it gives CASGKQGLAEAFF.

The chain recombines TRBV6-2 or TRBV6-3 with TRBJ2-7; possible D gene TRBD2, 6 bases. The V gene lost 0 bases and the J gene lost 5 bases, with 14 bases spanning the gap. Germline CDR1 is MNHEY and CDR2 is SVGEGT. This CDR3 has 15 amino acids. The CDR3: CASSYSHGGPDEQYF. CDR3 DNA: TGTGCCAGCAGTTACTCGCATGGAGGGCCGGACGAGCAGTACTTC.

The genes are TRBV11-2 and TRBJ2-7, with 7 nucleotides matching TRBD1. The V segment lost 0 bases and the J segment 2 bases; nucleotides outside the gene matches: 7. The V gene's germline CDR1 is SGHAT and CDR2 FQNNGV. There are 16 residues in the CDR3. The CDR3 spells CASSLDRHTGAYEQYF. CDR3 in DNA: TGTGCCAGCAGCTTAGATCGTCATACAGGGGCCTACGAGCAGTACTTC.

This chain links TRBV10-2 with TRBJ1-5; D is possibly TRBD1 (5 bases). Germline-derived CDR1 and CDR2 are WSHSY and SAAADI. Deletions cut 3 bases from V and 4 bases from J, with 10 bases between. This CDR3 contains 14 residues. CDR3 loop: CASSDRAMNQPQHF. The DNA for the CDR3 is TGCGCCAGCAGTGACAGGGCCATGAATCAGCCCCAGCATTTT.

The V and J genes are TRBV6-2 or TRBV6-3 and TRBJ2-7, with a weak D call TRBD2 (6 bases). Germline assignment: CDR1 MNHEY and CDR2 SVGEGT. The CDR3 sequence is 14 residues long. V was trimmed by 2 bases and J by 5 bases, leaving 13 bases between them. CDR3 nucleotide sequence: TGTGCCAGCAGTTACCGGGACGGGACTGACGAGCAGTACTTC. Its protein is CASSYRDGTDEQYF.

This clone was observed once. CDR3 protein: CASSIRGVLDLSEAFF. The DNA of the CDR3 is TGTGCCAGTAGTATTCGGGGGGTCCTTGATTTGTCTGAAGCTTTCTTT. The V gene is TRBV19, the J gene TRBJ1-1; a weak D match, TRBD1 (5 bases). Trimming removed 3 bases at V and 6 bases at J, with 20 bases between. The CDR3 is 16 residues long. CDR1 and CDR2 from the germline V gene are LNHDA and SQIVND (reference sequence).

CDR3 coding DNA: TGTGCCAGTAACTTGTGGGACAGGGGAGACCAGCCCCAGCATTTT. It codes for CASNLWDRGDQPQHF. The V call is TRBV19, the J call TRBJ1-5, with 10 bases lining up with TRBD1. The CDR3 loop spans 15 amino acids. Germline lookup yields CDR1 LNHDA and CDR2 SQIVND (reference sequence). Germline trimming cut 7 bases from V and 7 bases from J; bases unmatched to any gene: 10.

This clone was observed many times. The chain employs TRBV2 and TRBJ1-4, with 11 bases that match TRBD1. The V gene's germline CDR1 is SNHLY and CDR2 FYNNEI. The CDR3 covers 16 residues. J gave up 10 bases and V 1 base, and 8 bases lay outside the gene matches. The CDR3 DNA follows: TGTGCCAGCAGTGAAGGTATCGGACAGGGGGCAGGAAAACTGTTTTTT. Its protein is CASSEGIGQGAGKLFF.

The chain combines TRBV5-5 with TRBJ2-5; 9 bases are shared with TRBD1. Trimming cost V 4 bases and J 4 bases; bases outside gene matches: 5. Germline V gene lookup returns CDR1 SGHKS and CDR2 YYEKEE (reference sequence). This CDR3 is built from 14 residues. The CDR3 here is CASSHRGRGETQYF. The CDR3 DNA sequence: TGTGCCAGCAGCCACAGGGGGCGCGGAGAGACCCAGTACTTC.

The chain employs TRBV29-1 and TRBJ1-4, with D possibly matching TRBD1 (5 bases). The CDR3 covers 11 residues. Germline values: CDR1 SQVTM, CDR2 ANQGSEA. CDR3 in amino acids: CLGREGGKLFF. CDR3 sequence (DNA): TGCTTGGGCAGGGAGGGAGGAAAACTGTTTTTT.

The chain joins TRBV27 to TRBJ2-1, with D possibly TRBD1 on 6 matching bases. Germline assignment: CDR1 MNHEY and CDR2 SMNVEV (reference sequence). The CDR3 consists of 14 residues. With 3 bases removed from V and 3 bases from J, the gap between germline ends came to 9 bases. CDR3: CASSLDSYYNEQFF. For the CDR3, the DNA is TGTGCCAGCAGTTTGGACAGCTACTACAATGAGCAGTTCTTC.

The J gene is TRBJ2-4, the V gene TRBV7-9; 10 bases match TRBD2. Germline CDR1 reads SEHNR; CDR2 reads FQNEAQ (reference sequence). V lost 3 bases to trimming and J lost 4 bases; unmatched junction nucleotides: 9. The CDR3 covers 17 residues. CDR3 residues: CASSFSGRGARKNIQYF. The DNA of the CDR3 is TGTGCCAGCAGCTTCAGCGGGAGGGGGGCTCGGAAAAACATTCAGTACTTC.

The V call is TRBV5-4, the J call TRBJ2-3, with 8 positions matching TRBD1. This CDR3 comprises 15 residues. Looked up from germline, CDR1 is SGHNT and CDR2 is YYREEE (reference sequence). Unmatched junction bases numbered 4, after V lost 4 bases and J lost 0 bases. Here the CDR3 DNA reads TGTGCCAGCAGCCCGCGGACAGGGAGCACAGATACGCAGTATTTT. Its protein product is CASSPRTGSTDTQYF. Full variable domain (missing parts from reference TRBV5-4 and TRBJ2-3): ETGVTQSPTHLIKTRGQQVTLRCSSQSGHNTVSWYQQALGQGPQFIFQYYREEENGRGNFPPRFSGLQFPNYSSELNVNALELDDSALYLCASSPRTGSTDTQYFGPGTRLTVL.